The clone carrying this TCR beta chain was seen repeatedly, ten times or more. The antigen is not known. These data originate in a study of metastatic and nonmetastatic thyroid tumors. Study-level information: The authors compared repertoires across blood and tumor or nodule tissue from malignant and benign thyroid patients. Study-level findings and limits: Versus benign nodules, malignant thyroid tumors reportedly had significantly higher TCR beta diversity, in blood and tumor.

In the original analysis: A distant-metastasis classifier for papillary thyroid cancer was built using CDR3 differences across clinicopathological groups. With MiXCR, TCRdb reprocessed the PCR reads. TCRdb, rather than the study authors, made the V and J calls. The sample records tens of thousands of clones, around 25% being singletons. Looked up from germline, CDR1 is LNHDA and CDR2 is SQIVND (reference sequence). V was clipped by 6 bases and J by 5 bases, with 16 bases between them. The CDR3 is made up of 15 amino acids. Patients had received no treatment of any kind before thyroid surgery. The clonotype comes from a female donor with papillary thyroid cancer or a benign thyroid nodule (not recorded which). Some clones in this sample may be carry-over from other donors' samples. What was sequenced was blood. The V gene is TRBV19, the J gene TRBJ2-2; TRBD2 might be the D (7 bases). Here the CDR3 DNA reads TGTGCCAGTAGACACGGGGAGGGGGGGACCGGGGAGCTGTTTTTT. This gives the protein CASRHGEGGTGELFF. The full variable domain, completed using reference TRBV19 and TRBJ2-2, is DGGITQSPKYLFRKEGQNVTLSCEQNLNHDAMYWYRQDPGQGLRLIYYSQIVNDFQKGDIAEGYSVSREKKESFPLTVTSAQKNPTAFYLCASRHGEGGTGELFFGEGSRLTVL.